The clone carrying this T cell receptor (beta chain) was recorded a few times. These data come from a study of T cell clones after liver transplantation. Background on the study: Tolerance: complete withdrawal held at least one year, liver enzymes staying within twice normal.

Using immunoSEQ multiplex PCR, the repertoire was profiled, and TCRdb retains in-frame clones only, with some absent. The table lists roughly 100,000 clones, roughly four fifths of them singletons. CD3+CD4+ and CD3+CD8+ cells were FACS-sorted from thawed unstimulated PBMCs. The trim removed 11 bases at V and 4 bases at J, leaving 15 bases unmatched. The CDR3 extends over 15 amino acids. The germline V gene has CDR1 MGHRA and CDR2 YSYEKL. This sequence originates from a human patient who received a liver transplant. The graft donor may have contributed some T cells. J is TRBJ2-7 and V is TRBV4-1; 9 bases match TRBD1. Sequenced material: CD4+ T cells from blood, taken around 48 months after liver transplant. The CDR3 sequence is CASTLSGTGMYEQYF. DNA of the CDR3: TGCGCCTCCACCTTGAGCGGGACAGGGATGTACGAGCAGTACTTC.